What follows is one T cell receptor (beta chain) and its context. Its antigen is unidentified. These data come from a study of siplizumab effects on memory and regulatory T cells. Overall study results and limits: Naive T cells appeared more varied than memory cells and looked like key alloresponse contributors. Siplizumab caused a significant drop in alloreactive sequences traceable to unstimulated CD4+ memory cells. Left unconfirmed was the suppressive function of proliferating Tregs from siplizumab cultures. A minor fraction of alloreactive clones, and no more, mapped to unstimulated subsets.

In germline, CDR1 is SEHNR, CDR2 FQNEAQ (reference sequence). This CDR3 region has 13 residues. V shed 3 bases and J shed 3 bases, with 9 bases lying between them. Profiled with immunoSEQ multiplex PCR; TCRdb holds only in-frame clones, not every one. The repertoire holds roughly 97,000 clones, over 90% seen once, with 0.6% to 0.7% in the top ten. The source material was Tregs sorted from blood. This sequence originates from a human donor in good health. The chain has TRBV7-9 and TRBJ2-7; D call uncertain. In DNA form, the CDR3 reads TGTGCCAGCAGCTTCGGCAGAGTCTACGAGCAGTACTTC. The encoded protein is CASSFGRVYEQYF.